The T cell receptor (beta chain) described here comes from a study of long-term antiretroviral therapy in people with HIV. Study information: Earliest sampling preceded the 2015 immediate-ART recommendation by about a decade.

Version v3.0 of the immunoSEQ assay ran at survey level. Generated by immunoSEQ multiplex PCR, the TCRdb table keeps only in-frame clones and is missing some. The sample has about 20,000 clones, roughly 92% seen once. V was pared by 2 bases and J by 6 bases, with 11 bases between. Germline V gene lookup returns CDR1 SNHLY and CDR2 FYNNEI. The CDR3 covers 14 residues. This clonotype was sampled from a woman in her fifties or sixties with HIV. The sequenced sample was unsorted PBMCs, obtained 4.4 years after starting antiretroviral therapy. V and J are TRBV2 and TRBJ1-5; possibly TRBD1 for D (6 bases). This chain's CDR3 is CASSETGGVQPQHF. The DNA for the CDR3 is TGTGCCAGCAGTGAAACCGGGGGCGTTCAGCCCCAGCATTTT.